This TCR beta chain derives from a study of human T cells and chemical hapten exposure. Study information: For the roughly 24-week duration of the study, patients were given weekly doses of diphenylcyclopropenone on the scalp.

Indicated time point: pre-sensitization, week 0. As to treatment: therapeutic diphenylcyclopropenone sensitization with weekly scalp DPC. At every patch-test visit, blood was drawn before the patch test was applied. The V end was cut by 8 bases, the J end by 2 bases, with 12 bases between. The CDR3 contains 14 residues. Germline-derived CDR1 and CDR2 are SGHTA and FQGNSA. With respect to this clonotype: Antigen unknown.

TCRdb re-called the RACE reads with MiXCR, one entry per CDR3 protein. The sample contains under 110,000 distinct CDR3 sequences, roughly an eighth of which appear only once. Overall study results and limits: The number of TCRs over 1 in 1000 frequency stayed unchanged after DPC.

The sequence was obtained from a woman aged 50 to 60 with alopecia areata. Some clones in this sample may be carry-over from other donors' samples. The chain uses TRBV7-2 and TRBJ2-2; D is ambiguous. The material sequenced was whole blood, taken in connection with sensitization to the hapten diphenylcyclopropenone (DPC). The CDR3 reads CASAPSANTGELFF. DNA for the CDR3: TGTGCCAGCGCTCCGTCAGCTAACACCGGGGAGCTGTTTTTT. The complete variable domain, with remaining parts taken from reference TRBV7-2 and TRBJ2-2, reads GAGVSQSPSNKVTEKGKDVELRCDPISGHTALYWYRQSLGQGLEFLIYFQGNSAPDKSGLPSDRFSAERTGGSVSTLTIQRTQQEDSAVYLCASAPSANTGELFFGEGSRLTVL.